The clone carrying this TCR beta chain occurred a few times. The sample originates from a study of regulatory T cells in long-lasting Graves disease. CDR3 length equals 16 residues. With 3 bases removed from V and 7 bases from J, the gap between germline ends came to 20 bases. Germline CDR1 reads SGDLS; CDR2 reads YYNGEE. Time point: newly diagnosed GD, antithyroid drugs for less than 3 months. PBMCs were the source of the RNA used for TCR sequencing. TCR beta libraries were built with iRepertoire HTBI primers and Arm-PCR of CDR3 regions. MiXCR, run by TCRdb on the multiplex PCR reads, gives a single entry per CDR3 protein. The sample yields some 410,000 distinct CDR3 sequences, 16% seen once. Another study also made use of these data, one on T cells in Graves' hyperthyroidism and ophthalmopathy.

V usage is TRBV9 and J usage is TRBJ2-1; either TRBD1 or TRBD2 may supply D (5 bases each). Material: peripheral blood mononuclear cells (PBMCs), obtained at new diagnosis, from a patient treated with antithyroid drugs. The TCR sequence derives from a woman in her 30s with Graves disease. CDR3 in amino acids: CASSGGGGVVRNEQFF. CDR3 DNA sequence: TGTGCCAGCAGCGGAGGTGGGGGAGTGGTTAGAAATGAGCAGTTCTTC.